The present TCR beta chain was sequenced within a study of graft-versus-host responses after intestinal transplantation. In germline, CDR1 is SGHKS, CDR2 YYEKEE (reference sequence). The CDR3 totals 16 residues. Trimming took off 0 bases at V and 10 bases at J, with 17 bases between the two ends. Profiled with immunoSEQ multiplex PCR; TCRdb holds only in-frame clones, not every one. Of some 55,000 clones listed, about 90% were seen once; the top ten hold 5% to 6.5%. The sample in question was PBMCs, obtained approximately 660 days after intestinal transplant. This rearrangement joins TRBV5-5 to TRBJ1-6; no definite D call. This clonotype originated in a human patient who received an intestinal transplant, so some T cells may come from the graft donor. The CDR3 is CASSLGRTEIGSPLHF. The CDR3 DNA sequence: TGTGCCAGCAGCTTGGGGAGGACCGAGATAGGATCACCCCTCCACTTT.